Listed below are T cell receptor beta chains from one sample, sequenced in a study of T cells in Graves' hyperthyroidism and ophthalmopathy. TCRdb reprocessed the multiplex PCR reads via MiXCR and lists one record per CDR3 protein. The sample gives about 350,000 distinct CDR3 sequences, roughly 13% of which show up once; around 23% is in the top ten. The specimen sequenced was blood. These receptors were obtained from a woman in her 30s with Graves' hyperthyroidism. Both conserved end residues are part of each CDR3. A D gene is named only where the DNA matches it firmly. Some rows mark clone size as missing; the rest say once, few, many or name a class of expanded clone.

V: TRBV3-1
size: many
D: -
length: 14
J: TRBJ2-1
CDR3: CASSQTSAYNEQFF
DNA: TGTGCCAGCAGCCAGACCAGTGCCTACAATGAGCAGTTCTTC

V: TRBV29-1
size: few
D: -
length: 13
J: TRBJ1-5
CDR3: CSVFLGTNQPQHF
DNA: TGCAGCGTTTTTCTGGGGACCAATCAGCCCCAGCATTTT

V: TRBV20-1
size: -
D: TRBD2
length: 18
J: TRBJ2-1
CDR3: CSARSGTSANLRYNEQFF
DNA: TGCAGTGCTAGGTCCGGGACTAGCGCGAACCTACGATACAATGAGCAGTTCTTC

V: TRBV6-2/TRBV6-3
size: many
D: -
length: 15
J: TRBJ2-4
CDR3: CASRVGWGAKNIQYF
DNA: TGTGCCAGCAGAGTCGGATGGGGGGCCAAAAACATTCAGTACTTC

V: TRBV6-1
size: -
D: TRBD1
length: 18
J: TRBJ2-3
CDR3: CASSIRDRTAPSTDTQYF
DNA: TGTGCCAGCAGTATCCGGGACAGGACCGCCCCTAGCACAGATACGCAGTATTTT

V: TRBV3-1
size: -
D: -
length: 16
J: TRBJ2-7
CDR3: CASSERRGPNSYEQYF
DNA: TGTGCCAGCAGCGAAAGGAGGGGGCCTAACTCCTACGAGCAGTACTTC

V: TRBV11-3
size: many
D: -
length: 16
J: TRBJ2-1
CDR3: CASSLGFADSNNEQFF
DNA: TGTGCCAGCAGCTTAGGGTTCGCTGACTCAAACAATGAGCAGTTCTTC

V: TRBV20-1
size: few
D: -
length: 15
J: TRBJ2-5
CDR3: CSVWPQRATQETQYF
DNA: TGCAGTGTTTGGCCCCAGAGGGCCACCCAAGAGACCCAGTACTTC

V: TRBV7-2
size: many
D: -
length: 14
J: TRBJ1-1
CDR3: CASSSLRGNTEAFF
DNA: TGTGCCAGCAGCTCCCTCCGAGGGAACACTGAAGCTTTCTTT

V: TRBV20-1
size: many
D: -
length: 19
J: TRBJ1-1
CDR3: CSARGGGVSGPRIGTEAFF
DNA: TGCAGTGCTAGAGGGGGGGGGGTTAGTGGGCCTCGTATAGGCACTGAAGCTTTCTTT

V: TRBV4-1
size: few
D: -
length: 18
J: TRBJ1-5
CDR3: CASSPSGTALYSNQPQHF
DNA: TGCGCCAGCAGCCCTTCCGGAACGGCCCTTTATAGCAATCAGCCCCAGCATTTT

V: TRBV27
size: -
D: -
length: 16
J: TRBJ1-2
CDR3: CASSLGFGTPPGGYTF
DNA: TGTGCCAGCAGTCTGGGGTTCGGGACACCCCCTGGGGGCTACACCTTC

V: TRBV10-3
size: few
D: TRBD2
length: 16
J: TRBJ2-1
CDR3: CAISPGGGRADNEQFF
DNA: TGTGCCATCAGCCCGGGGGGAGGCAGGGCTGACAATGAGCAGTTCTTC

V: TRBV15
size: many
D: TRBD2
length: 15
J: TRBJ2-3
CDR3: CATSRDLAGGITQYF
DNA: TGTGCCACCAGCAGGGATCTAGCGGGAGGGATTACGCAGTATTTT

V: TRBV3-1
size: -
D: -
length: 13
J: TRBJ2-5
CDR3: CASSQSGQETQYF
DNA: TGTGCCAGCAGCCAATCGGGGCAAGAGACCCAGTACTTC

V: TRBV7-9
size: many
D: -
length: 13
J: TRBJ2-5
CDR3: CASSGAYQETQYF
DNA: TGTGCCAGCAGCGGAGCTTACCAAGAGACCCAGTACTTC

V: TRBV20-1
size: -
D: TRBD1
length: 16
J: TRBJ2-2
CDR3: CSARVSWTGSTGELFF
DNA: TGCAGTGCTAGGGTGAGCTGGACAGGTTCTACCGGGGAGCTGTTTTTT

V: TRBV6-1
size: many
D: TRBD2
length: 14
J: TRBJ2-7
CDR3: CASSFSGSFYEQYF
DNA: TGTGCCAGCAGTTTTAGCGGGAGTTTTTACGAGCAGTACTTC

V: TRBV29-1
size: -
D: TRBD2
length: 14
J: TRBJ2-5
CDR3: CSVWGGGPQETQYF
DNA: TGCAGCGTTTGGGGGGGAGGGCCTCAAGAGACCCAGTACTTC

V: TRBV28
size: many
D: -
length: 13
J: TRBJ1-1
CDR3: CASTHGRQHEAFF
DNA: TGTGCCAGCACCCACGGGCGACAGCATGAAGCTTTCTTT

V: TRBV7-8
size: many
D: TRBD2
length: 16
J: TRBJ2-1
CDR3: CASSPGTRLTYNEQFF
DNA: TGTGCCAGCAGCCCGGGGACTAGATTGACCTACAATGAGCAGTTCTTC

V: TRBV5-6
size: -
D: TRBD1
length: 13
J: TRBJ1-5
CDR3: CASSPGGYQPQHF
DNA: TGTGCCAGCAGCCCAGGGGGGTATCAGCCCCAGCATTTT

V: TRBV11-2
size: many
D: -
length: 14
J: TRBJ1-1
CDR3: CASSLVALNTEAFF
DNA: TGTGCCAGCAGCTTAGTAGCGCTGAACACTGAAGCTTTCTTT